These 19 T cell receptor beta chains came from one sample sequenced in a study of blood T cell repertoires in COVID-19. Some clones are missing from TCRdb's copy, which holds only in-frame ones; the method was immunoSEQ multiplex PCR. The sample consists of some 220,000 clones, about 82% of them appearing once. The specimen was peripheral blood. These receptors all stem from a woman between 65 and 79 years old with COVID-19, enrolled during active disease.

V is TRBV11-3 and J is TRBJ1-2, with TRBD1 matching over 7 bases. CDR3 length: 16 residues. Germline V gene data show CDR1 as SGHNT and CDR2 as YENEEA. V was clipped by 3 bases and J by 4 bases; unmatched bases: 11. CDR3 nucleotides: TGTGCCAGCAGCTTGGCGGGGACAGAGTGGATCTATGGCTACACCTTC. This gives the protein CASSLAGTEWIYGYTF.

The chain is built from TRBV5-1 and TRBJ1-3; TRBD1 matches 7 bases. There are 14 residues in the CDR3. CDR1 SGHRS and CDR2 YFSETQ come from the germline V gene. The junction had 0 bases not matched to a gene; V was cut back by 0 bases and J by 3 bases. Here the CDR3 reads CASSLDRGGNTIYF. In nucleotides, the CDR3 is TGCGCCAGCAGCTTGGACAGGGGTGGAAACACCATATATTTT. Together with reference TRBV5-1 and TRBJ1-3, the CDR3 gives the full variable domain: KAGVTQTPRYLIKTRGQQVTLSCSPISGHRSVSWYQQTPGQGLQFLFEYFSETQRNKGNFPGRFSGRQFSNSRSEMNVSTLELGDSALYLCASSLDRGGNTIYFGEGSWLTVV.

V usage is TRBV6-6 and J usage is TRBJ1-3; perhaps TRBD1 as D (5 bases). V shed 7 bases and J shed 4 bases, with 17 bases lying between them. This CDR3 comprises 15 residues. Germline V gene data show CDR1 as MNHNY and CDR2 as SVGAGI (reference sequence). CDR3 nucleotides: TGTGCCAGCACCAACGCGGGGGTTTTAGGAAACACCATATATTTT. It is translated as CASTNAGVLGNTIYF.

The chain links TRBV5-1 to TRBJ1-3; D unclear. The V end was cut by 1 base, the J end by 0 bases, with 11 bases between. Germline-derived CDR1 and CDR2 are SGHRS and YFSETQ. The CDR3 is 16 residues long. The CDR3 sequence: CASSLTLALSGNTIYF. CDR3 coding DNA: TGCGCCAGCAGCTTGACTCTAGCCCTCTCTGGAAACACCATATATTTT. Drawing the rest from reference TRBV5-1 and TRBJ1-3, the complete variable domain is KAGVTQTPRYLIKTRGQQVTLSCSPISGHRSVSWYQQTPGQGLQFLFEYFSETQRNKGNFPGRFSGRQFSNSRSEMNVSTLELGDSALYLCASSLTLALSGNTIYFGEGSWLTVV.

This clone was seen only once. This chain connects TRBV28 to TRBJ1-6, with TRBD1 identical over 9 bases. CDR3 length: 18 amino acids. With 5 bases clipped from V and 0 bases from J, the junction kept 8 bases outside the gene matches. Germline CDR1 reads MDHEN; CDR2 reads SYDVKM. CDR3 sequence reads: CASSPLAGQGSYNSPLHF. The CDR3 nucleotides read TGTGCCAGCAGTCCCCTGGCGGGACAGGGCTCCTATAATTCACCCCTCCACTTT. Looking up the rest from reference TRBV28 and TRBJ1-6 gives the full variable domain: DVKVTQSSRYLVKRTGEKVFLECVQDMDHENMFWYRQDPGLGLRLIYFSYDVKMKEKGDIPEGYSVSREKKERFSLILESASTNQTSMYLCASSPLAGQGSYNSPLHFGNGTRLTVT.

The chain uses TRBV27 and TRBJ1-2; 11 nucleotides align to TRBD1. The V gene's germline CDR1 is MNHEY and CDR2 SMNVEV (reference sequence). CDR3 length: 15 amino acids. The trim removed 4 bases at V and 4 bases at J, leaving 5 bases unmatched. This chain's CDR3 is CASSSWDRGGYGYTF. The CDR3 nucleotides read TGTGCCAGCAGTTCGTGGGACAGGGGGGGCTATGGCTACACCTTC.

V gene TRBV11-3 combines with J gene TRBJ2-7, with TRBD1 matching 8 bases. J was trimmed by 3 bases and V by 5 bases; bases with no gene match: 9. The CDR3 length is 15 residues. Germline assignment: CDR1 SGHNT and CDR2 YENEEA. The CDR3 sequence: CASSPRGPSIYEQYF. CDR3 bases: TGTGCCAGCAGCCCCAGGGGGCCCAGCATCTACGAGCAGTACTTC.

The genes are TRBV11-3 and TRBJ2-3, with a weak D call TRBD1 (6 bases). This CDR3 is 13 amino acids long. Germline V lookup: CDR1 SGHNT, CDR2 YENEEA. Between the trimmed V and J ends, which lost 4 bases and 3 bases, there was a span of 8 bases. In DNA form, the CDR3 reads TGTGCCAGCAGCTGGGGGCTAACAGATACGCAGTATTTT. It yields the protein CASSWGLTDTQYF.

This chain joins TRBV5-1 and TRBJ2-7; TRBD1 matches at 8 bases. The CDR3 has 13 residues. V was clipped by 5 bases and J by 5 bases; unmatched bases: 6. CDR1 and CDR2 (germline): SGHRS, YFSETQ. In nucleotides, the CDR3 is TGCGCCAGCAGGGATCAGGGGGCCCACGAGCAGTACTTC. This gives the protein CASRDQGAHEQYF.

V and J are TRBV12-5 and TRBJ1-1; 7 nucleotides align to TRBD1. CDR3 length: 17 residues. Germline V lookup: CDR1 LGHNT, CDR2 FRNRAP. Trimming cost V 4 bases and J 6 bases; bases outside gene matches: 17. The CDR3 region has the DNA TGTGCTAGTGGTTCGGCGACAGGGATACGGTCCATCCCTGAAGCTTTCTTT. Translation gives CASGSATGIRSIPEAFF. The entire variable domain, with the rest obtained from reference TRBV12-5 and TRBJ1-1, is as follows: DARVTQTPRHKVTEMGQEVTMRCQPILGHNTVFWYRQTMMQGLELLAYFRNRAPLDDSGMPKDRFSAEMPDATLATLKIQPSEPRDSAVYFCASGSATGIRSIPEAFFGQGTRLTVV.

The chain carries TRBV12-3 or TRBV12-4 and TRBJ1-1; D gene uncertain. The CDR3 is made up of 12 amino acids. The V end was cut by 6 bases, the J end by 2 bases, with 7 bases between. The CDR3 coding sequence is TGTGCCAGCAGACTCCTAAACACTGAAGCTTTCTTT. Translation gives CASRLLNTEAFF.

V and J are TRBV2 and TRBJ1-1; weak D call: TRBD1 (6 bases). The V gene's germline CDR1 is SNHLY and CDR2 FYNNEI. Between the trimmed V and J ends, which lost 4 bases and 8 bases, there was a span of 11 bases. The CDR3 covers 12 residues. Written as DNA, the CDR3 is TGTGCCAGCAGTGGAGAGACAGGAGAAGCTTTCTTT. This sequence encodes CASSGETGEAFF.

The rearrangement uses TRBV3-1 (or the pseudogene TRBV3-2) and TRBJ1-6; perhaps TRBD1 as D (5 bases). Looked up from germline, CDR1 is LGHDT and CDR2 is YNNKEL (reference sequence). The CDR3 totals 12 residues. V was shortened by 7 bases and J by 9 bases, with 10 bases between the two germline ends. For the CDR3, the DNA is TGTGCCAGCAACTCAGGGTTTTCACCCCTCCACTTT. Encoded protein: CASNSGFSPLHF.

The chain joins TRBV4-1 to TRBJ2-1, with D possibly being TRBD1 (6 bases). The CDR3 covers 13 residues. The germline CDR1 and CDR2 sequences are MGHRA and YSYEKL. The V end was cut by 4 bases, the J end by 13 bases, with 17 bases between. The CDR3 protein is CASSLPGRDTQFF. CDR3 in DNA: TGCGCCAGCAGCCTCCCGGGCAGGGACACACAGTTCTTC.

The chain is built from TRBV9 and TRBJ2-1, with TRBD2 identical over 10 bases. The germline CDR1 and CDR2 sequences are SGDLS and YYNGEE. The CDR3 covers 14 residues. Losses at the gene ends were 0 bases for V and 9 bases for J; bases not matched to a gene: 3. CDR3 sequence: CASSVVSSGGEQFF. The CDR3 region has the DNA TGTGCCAGCAGCGTAGTTTCTAGCGGGGGTGAGCAGTTCTTC.

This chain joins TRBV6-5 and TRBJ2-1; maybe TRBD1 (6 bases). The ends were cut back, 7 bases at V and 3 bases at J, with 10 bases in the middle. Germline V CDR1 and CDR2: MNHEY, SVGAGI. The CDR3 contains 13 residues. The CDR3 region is CASTADSYNEQFF. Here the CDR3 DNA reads TGTGCCAGCACCGCGGACAGCTACAATGAGCAGTTCTTC.

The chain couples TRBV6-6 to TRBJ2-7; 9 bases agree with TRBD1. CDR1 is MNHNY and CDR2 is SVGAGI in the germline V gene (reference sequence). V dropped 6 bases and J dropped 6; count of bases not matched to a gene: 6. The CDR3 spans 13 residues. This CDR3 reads CASRRGQGSEQYF. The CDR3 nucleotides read TGTGCCAGCAGGCGCGGACAGGGGAGCGAGCAGTACTTC.

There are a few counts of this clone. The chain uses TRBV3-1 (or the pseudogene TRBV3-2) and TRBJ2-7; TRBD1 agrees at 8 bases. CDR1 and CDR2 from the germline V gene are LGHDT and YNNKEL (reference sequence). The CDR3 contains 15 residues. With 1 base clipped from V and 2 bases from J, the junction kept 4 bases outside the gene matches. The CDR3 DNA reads TGTGCCAGCAGCCAAGGGTCACAGGGGGCCTACGAGCAGTACTTC. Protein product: CASSQGSQGAYEQYF.

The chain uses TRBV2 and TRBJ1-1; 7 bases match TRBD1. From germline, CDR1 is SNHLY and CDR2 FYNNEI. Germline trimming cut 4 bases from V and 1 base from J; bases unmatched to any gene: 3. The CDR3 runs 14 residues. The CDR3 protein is CASSVGQQNTEAFF. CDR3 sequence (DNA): TGTGCCAGCAGTGTGGGACAGCAGAACACTGAAGCTTTCTTT. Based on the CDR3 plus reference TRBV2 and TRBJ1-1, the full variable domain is EPEVTQTPSHQVTQMGQEVILRCVPISNHLYFYWYRQILGQKVEFLVSFYNNEISEKSEIFDDQFSVERPDGSNFTLKIRSTKLEDSAMYFCASSVGQQNTEAFFGQGTRLTVV.